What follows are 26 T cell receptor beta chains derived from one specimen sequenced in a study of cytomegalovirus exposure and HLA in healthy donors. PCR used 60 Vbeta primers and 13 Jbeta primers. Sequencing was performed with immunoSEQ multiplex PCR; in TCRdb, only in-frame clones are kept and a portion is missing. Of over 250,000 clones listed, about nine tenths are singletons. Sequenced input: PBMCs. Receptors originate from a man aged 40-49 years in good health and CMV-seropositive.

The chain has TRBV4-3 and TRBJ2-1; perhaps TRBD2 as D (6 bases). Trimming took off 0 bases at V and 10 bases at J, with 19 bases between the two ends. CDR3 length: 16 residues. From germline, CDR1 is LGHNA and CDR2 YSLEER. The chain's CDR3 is CASSQDLGGKEEEQFF. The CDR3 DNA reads TGCGCCAGCAGCCAAGATTTGGGGGGTAAGGAGGAGGAGCAGTTCTTC.

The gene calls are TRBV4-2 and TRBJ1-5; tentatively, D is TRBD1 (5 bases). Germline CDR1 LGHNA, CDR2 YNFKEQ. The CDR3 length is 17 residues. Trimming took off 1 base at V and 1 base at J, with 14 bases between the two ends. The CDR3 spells CASSQVSRVESNQPQHF. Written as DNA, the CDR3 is TGTGCCAGCAGCCAAGTATCCAGGGTGGAAAGCAATCAGCCCCAGCATTTT.

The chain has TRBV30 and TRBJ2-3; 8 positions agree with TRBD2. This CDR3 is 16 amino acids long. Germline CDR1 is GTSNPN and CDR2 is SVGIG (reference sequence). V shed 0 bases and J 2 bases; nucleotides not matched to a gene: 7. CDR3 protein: CAWSVGREVPTDTQYF. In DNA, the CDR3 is TGTGCCTGGAGTGTCGGGCGGGAGGTCCCCACAGATACGCAGTATTTT.

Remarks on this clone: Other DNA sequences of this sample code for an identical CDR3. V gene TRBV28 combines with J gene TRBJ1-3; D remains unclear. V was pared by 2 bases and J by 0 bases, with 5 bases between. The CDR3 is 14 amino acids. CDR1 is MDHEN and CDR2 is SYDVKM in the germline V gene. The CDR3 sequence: CASSLRSSGNTIYF. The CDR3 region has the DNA TGTGCCAGCAGTTTACGTAGCTCTGGAAACACCATATATTTT.

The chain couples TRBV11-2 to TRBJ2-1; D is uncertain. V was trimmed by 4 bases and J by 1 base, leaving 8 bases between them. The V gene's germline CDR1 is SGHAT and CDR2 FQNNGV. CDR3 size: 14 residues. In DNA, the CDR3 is TGTGCCAGCAGCTCCGTTAGATCCTACAATGAGCAGTTCTTC. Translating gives CASSSVRSYNEQFF.

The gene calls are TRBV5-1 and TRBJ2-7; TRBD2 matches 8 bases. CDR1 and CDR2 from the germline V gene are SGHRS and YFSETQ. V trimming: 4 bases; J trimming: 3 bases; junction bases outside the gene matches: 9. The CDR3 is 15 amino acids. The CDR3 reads CASSPAPGGNYEQYF. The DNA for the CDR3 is TGCGCCAGCAGCCCCGCCCCGGGGGGGAACTACGAGCAGTACTTC.

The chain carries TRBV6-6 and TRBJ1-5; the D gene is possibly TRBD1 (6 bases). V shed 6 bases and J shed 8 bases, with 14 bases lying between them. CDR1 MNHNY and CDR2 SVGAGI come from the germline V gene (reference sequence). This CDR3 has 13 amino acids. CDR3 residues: CASRETGSEPQHF. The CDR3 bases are TGTGCCAGCAGAGAAACAGGGTCCGAGCCCCAGCATTTT.

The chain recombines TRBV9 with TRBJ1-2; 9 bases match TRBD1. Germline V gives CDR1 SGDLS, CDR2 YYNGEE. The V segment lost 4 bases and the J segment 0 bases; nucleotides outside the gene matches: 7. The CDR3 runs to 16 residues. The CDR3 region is CASSLGQGPSNYGYTF. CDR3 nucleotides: TGTGCCAGCAGCTTGGGACAGGGCCCTTCTAACTATGGCTACACCTTC.

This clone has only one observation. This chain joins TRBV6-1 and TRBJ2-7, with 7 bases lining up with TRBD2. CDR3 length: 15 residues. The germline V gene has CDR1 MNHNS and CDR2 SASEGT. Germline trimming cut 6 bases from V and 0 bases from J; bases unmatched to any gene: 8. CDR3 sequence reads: CASRAWTRSSYEQYF. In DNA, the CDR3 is TGTGCCAGCAGGGCCTGGACTAGGAGCTCCTACGAGCAGTACTTC.

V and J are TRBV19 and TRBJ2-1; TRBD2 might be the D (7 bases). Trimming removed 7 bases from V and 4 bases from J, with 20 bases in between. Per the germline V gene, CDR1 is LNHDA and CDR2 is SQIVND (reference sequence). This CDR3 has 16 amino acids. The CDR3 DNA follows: TGTGCCAGTATGGGTGTAGGGGGAGGGGAGTACAATGAGCAGTTCTTC. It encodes CASMGVGGGEYNEQFF.

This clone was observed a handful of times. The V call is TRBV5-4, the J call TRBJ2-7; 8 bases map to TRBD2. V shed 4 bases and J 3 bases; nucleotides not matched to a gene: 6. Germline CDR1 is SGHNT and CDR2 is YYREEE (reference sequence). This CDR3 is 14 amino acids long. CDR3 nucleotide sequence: TGTGCCAGCAGCCCGACTAGCGAGGACTACGAGCAGTACTTC. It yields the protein CASSPTSEDYEQYF.

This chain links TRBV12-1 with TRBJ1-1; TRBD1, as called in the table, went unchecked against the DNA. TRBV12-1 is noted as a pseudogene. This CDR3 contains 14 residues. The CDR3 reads CASSLGQVEYEAFF. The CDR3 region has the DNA TGTGCCAGCAGCTTAGGACAGGTCGAATATGAAGCTTTCTTT.

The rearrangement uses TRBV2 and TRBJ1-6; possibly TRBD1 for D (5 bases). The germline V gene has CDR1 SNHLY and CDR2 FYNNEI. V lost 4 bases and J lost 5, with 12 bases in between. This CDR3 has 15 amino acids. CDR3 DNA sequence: TGTGCCAGCAGTGTTTTTCAGGGTAATAATTCACCCCTCCACTTT. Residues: CASSVFQGNNSPLHF. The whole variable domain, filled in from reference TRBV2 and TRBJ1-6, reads EPEVTQTPSHQVTQMGQEVILRCVPISNHLYFYWYRQILGQKVEFLVSFYNNEISEKSEIFDDQFSVERPDGSNFTLKIRSTKLEDSAMYFCASSVFQGNNSPLHFGNGTRLTVT.

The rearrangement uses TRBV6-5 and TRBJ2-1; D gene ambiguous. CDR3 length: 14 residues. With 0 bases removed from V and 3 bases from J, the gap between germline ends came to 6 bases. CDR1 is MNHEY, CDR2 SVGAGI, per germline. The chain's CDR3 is CASSYSPYYNEQFF. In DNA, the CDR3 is TGTGCCAGCAGTTACTCGCCCTACTACAATGAGCAGTTCTTC.

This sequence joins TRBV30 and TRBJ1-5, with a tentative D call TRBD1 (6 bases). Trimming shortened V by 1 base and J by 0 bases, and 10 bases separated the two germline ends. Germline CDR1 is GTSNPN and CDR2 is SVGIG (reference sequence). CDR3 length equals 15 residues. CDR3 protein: CAWSARDTSNQPQHF. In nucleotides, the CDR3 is TGTGCCTGGAGTGCCCGGGACACTAGCAATCAGCCCCAGCATTTT.

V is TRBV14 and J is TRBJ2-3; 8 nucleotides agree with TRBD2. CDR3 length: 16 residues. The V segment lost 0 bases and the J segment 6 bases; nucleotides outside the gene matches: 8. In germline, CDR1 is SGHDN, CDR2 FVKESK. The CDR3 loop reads CASSQDRSGRGDTQYF. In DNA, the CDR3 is TGTGCCAGCAGCCAAGACAGAAGCGGGAGAGGGGATACGCAGTATTTT.

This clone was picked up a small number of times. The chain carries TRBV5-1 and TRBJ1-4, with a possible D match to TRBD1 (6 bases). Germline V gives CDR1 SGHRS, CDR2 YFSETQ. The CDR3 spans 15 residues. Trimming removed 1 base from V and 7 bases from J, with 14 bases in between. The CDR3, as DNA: TGCGCCAGCAGCTTGTGGGGCAGGGGAAGTGAAAAACTGTTTTTT. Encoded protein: CASSLWGRGSEKLFF.

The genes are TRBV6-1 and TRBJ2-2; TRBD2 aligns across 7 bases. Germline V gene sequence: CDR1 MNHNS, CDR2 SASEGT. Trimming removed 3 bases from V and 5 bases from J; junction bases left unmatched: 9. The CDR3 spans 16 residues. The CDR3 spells CASSDLTLAETGELFF. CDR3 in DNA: TGTGCCAGCAGTGACCTAACCCTAGCGGAAACCGGGGAGCTGTTTTTT.

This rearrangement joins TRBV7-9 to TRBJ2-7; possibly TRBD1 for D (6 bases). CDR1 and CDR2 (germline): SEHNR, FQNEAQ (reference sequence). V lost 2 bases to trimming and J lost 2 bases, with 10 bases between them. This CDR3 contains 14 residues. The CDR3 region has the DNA TGTGCCAGCAGCTTACATGGGGACACCTACGAGCAGTACTTC. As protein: CASSLHGDTYEQYF.

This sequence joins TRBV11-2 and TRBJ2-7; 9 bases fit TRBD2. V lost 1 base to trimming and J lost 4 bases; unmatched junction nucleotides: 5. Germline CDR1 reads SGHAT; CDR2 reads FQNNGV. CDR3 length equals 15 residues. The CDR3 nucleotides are TGTGCCAGCAGCTTAGTAGCGCGGGAGGGATACGAGCAGTACTTC. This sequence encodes CASSLVAREGYEQYF.

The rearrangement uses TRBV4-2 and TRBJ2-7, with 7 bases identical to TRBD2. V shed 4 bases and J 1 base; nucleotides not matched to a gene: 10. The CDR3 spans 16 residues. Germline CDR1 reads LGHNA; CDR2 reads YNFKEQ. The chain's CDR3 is CASSRILTSNSYEQYF. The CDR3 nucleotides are TGTGCCAGCAGCCGGATACTGACTAGCAATTCCTACGAGCAGTACTTC.

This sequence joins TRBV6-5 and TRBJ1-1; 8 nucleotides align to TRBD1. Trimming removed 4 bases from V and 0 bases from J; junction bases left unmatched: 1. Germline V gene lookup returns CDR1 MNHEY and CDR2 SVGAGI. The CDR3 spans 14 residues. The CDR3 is CASSWTGMNTEAFF. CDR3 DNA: TGTGCCAGCAGTTGGACAGGGATGAACACTGAAGCTTTCTTT.

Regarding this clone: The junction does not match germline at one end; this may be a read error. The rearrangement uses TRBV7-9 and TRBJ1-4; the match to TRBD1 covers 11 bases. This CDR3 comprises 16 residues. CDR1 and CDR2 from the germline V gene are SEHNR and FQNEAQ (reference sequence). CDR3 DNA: TGTTCCAGCAGCCCCCGACCGGGACAGGGGGATGAAAAACTGTTTTTT. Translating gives CSSSPRPGQGDEKLFF.

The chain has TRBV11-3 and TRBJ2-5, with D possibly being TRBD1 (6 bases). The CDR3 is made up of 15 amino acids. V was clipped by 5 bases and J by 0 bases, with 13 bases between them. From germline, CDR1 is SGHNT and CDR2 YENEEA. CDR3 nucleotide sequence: TGTGCCAGCAGCCCCGGACAGAACCACCAAGAGACCCAGTACTTC. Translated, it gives CASSPGQNHQETQYF.

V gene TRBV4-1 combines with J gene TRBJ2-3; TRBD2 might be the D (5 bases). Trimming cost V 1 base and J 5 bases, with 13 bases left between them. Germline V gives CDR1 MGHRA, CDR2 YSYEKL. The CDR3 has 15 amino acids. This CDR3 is CASSQADGEKDTQYF. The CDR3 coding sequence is TGCGCCAGCAGCCAAGCTGACGGGGAGAAAGATACGCAGTATTTT.

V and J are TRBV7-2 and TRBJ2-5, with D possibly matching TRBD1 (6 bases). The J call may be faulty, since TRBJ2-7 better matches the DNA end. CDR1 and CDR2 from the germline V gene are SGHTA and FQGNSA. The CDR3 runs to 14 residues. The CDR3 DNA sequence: TGTGCCAGCAGCTTTCGAGGGGGCTCCTACGAGCAGTACTTC. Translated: CASSFRGGSYEQYF.